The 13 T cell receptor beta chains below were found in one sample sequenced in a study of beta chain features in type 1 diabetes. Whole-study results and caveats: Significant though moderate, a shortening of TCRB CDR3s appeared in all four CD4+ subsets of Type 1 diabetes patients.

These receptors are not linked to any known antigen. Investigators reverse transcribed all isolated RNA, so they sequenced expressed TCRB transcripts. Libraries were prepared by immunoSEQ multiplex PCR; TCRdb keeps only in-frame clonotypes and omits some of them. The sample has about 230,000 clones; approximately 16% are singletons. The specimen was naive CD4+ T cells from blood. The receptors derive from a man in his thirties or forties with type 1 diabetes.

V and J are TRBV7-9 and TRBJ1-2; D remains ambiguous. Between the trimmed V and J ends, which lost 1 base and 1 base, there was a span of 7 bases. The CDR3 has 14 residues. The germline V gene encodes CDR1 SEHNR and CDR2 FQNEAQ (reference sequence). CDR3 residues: CASSLGDNNYGYTF. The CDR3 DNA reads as TGTGCCAGCAGCTTAGGAGACAATAACTATGGCTACACCTTC. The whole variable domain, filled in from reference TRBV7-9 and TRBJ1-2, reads DTGVSQNPRHKITKRGQNVTFRCDPISEHNRLYWYRQTLGQGPEFLTYFQNEAQLEKSRLLSDRFSAERPKGSFSTLEIQRTEQGDSAMYLCASSLGDNNYGYTFGSGTRLTVV.

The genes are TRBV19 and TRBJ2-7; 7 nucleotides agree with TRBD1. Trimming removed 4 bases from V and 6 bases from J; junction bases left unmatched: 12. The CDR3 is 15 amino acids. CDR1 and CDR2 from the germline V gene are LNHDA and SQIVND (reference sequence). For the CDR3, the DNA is TGTGCCAGTAGTAGAACGGACAGGCCAATGGGCGAGCAGTACTTC. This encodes CASSRTDRPMGEQYF.

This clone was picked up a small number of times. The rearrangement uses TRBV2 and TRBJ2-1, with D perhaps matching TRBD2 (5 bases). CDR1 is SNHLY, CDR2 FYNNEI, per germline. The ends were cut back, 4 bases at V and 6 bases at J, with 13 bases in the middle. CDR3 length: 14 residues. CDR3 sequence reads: CASSVNLSGNEQFF. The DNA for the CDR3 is TGTGCCAGCAGTGTAAATCTGAGCGGCAATGAGCAGTTCTTC.

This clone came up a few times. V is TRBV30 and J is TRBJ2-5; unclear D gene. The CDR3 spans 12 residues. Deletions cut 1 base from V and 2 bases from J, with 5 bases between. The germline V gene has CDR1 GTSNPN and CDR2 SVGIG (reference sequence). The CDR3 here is CAWSGVQETQYF. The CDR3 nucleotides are TGTGCCTGGAGTGGCGTTCAAGAGACCCAGTACTTC.

The CDR3 DNA follows: TGCGCCAGCAGCCAAAGACTAGGCAATGAGCAGTTCTTC. Its protein product is CASSQRLGNEQFF. The V and J genes are TRBV4-3 and TRBJ2-1; D possibly corresponds to TRBD2 (6 bases). The length of the CDR3 is 13 residues. With 2 bases removed from V and 6 bases from J, the gap between germline ends came to 8 bases. Per the germline V gene, CDR1 is LGHNA and CDR2 is YSLEER.

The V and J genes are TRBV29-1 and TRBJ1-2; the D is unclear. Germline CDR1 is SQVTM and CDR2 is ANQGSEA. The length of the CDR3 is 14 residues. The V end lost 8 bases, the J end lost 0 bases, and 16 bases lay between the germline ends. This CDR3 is CSSLGSPSNYGYTF. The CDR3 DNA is TGCAGCTCCCTCGGGTCACCTTCTAACTATGGCTACACCTTC. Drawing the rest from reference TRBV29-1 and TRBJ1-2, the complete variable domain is SAVISQKPSRDICQRGTSLTIQCQVDSQVTMMFWYRQQPGQSLTLIATANQGSEATYESGFVIDKFPISRPNLTFSTLTVSNMSPEDSSIYLCSSLGSPSNYGYTFGSGTRLTVV.

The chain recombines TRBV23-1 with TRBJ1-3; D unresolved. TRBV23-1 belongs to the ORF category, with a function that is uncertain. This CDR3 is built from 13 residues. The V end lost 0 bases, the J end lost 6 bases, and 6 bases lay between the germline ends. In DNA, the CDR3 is TGCGCCAGCAGTCAATCGCCCCAAAACACCATATATTTT. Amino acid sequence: CASSQSPQNTIYF.

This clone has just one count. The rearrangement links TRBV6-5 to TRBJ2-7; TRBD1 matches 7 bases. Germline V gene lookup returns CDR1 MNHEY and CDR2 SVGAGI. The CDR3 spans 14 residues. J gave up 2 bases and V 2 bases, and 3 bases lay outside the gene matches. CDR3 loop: CASSYNRGPYEQYF. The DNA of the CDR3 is TGTGCCAGCAGTTACAACAGGGGACCCTACGAGCAGTACTTC.

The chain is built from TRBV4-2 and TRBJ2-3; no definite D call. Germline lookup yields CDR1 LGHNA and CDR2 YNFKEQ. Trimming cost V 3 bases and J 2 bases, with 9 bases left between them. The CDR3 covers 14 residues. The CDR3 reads CASSHSQYTDTQYF. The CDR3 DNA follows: TGTGCCAGCAGCCATAGCCAATACACAGATACGCAGTATTTT.

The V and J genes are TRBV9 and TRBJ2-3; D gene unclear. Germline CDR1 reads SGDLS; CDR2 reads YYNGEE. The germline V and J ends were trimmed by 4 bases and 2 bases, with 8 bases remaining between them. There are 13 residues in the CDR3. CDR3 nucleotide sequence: TGTGCCAGCAGCCAATACTACACAGATACGCAGTATTTT. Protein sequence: CASSQYYTDTQYF.

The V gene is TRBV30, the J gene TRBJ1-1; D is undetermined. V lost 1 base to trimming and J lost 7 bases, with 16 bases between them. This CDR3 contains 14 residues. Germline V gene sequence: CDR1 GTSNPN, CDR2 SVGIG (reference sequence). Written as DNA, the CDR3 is TGTGCCTGGAGTGCGAACCGGGAATCGCATGAAGCTTTCTTT. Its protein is CAWSANRESHEAFF.

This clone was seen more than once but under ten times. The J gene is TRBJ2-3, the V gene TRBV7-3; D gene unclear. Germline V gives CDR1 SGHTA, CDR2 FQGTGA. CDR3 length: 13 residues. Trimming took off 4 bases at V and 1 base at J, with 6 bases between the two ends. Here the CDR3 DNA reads TGTGCCAGCAGCTCCCTAGGCACAGATACGCAGTATTTT. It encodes CASSSLGTDTQYF.

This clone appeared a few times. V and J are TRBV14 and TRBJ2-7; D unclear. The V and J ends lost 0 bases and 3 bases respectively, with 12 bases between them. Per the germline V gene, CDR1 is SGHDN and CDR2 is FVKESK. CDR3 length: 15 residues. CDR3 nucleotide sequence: TGTGCCAGCAGCCAAGATAAAATCAGGTTCTACGAGCAGTACTTC. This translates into CASSQDKIRFYEQYF.